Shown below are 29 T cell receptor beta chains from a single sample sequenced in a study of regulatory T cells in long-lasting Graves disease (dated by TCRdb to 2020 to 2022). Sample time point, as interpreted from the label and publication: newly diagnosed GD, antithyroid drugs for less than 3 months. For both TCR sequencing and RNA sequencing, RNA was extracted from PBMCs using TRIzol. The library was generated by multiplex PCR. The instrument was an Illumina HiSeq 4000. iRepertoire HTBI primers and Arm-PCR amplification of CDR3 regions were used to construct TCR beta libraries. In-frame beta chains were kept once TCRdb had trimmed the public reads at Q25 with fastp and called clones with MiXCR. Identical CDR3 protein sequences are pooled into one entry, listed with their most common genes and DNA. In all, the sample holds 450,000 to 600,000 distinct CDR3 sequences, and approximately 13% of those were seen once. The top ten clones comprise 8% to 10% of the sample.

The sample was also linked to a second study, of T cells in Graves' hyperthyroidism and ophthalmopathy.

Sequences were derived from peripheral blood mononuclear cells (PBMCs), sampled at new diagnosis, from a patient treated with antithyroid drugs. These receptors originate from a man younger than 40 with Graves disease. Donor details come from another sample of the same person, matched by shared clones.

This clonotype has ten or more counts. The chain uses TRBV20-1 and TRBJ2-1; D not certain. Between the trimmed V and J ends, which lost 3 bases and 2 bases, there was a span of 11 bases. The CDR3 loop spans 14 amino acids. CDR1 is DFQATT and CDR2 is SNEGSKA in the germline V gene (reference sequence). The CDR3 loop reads CSASRPSPYNEQFF. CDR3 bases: TGCAGTGCTAGTCGGCCGTCGCCCTACAATGAGCAGTTCTTC.

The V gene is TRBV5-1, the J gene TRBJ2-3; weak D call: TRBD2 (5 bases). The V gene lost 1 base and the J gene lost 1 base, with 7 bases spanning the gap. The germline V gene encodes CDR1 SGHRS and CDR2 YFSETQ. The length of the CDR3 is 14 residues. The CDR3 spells CASSLYGGTDTQYF. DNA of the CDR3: TGCGCCAGCAGCTTGTACGGGGGCACAGATACGCAGTATTTT.

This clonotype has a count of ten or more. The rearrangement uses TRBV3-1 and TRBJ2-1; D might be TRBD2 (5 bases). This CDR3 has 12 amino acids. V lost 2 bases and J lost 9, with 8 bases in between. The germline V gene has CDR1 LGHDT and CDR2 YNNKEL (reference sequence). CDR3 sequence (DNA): TGTGCCAGCAGCCAACTCGGAGGTGAGCAGTTCTTC. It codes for CASSQLGGEQFF.

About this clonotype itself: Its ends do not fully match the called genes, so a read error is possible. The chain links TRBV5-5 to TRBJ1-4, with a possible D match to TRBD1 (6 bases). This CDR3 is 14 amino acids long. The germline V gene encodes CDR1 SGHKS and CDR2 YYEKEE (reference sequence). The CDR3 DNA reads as TGTGCCAGCAGCGGCGGGACAACTTATGAAAAACTGTTTTTT. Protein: CASSGGTTYEKLFF.

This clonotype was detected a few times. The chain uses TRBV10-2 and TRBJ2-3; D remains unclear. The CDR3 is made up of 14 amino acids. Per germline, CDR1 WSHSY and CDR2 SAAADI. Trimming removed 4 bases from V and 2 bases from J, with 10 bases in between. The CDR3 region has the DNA TGCGCCAGCAGTGCGATGATCCTCACAGATACGCAGTATTTT. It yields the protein CASSAMILTDTQYF.

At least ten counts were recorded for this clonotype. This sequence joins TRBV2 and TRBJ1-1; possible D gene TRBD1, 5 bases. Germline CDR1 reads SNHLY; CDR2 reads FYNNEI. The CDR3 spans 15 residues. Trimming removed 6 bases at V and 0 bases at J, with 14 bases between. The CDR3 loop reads CASRGERGLNTEAFF. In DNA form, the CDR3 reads TGTGCCAGCAGGGGGGAAAGGGGATTGAACACTGAAGCTTTCTTT.

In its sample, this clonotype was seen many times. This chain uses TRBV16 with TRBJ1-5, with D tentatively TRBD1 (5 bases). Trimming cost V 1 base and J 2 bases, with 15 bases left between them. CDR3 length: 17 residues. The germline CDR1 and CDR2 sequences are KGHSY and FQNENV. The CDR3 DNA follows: TGTGCCAGCAGCCAATTATTGTCCCGGGGCGGCAATCAGCCCCAGCATTTT. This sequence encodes CASSQLLSRGGNQPQHF.

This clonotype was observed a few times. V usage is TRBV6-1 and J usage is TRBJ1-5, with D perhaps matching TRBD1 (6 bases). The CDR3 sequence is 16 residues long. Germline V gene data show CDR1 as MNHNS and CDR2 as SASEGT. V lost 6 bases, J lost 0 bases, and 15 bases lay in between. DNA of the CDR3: TGTGCCAGCAGCCGGGACACTTTCTATAGCAATCAGCCCCAGCATTTT. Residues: CASSRDTFYSNQPQHF.

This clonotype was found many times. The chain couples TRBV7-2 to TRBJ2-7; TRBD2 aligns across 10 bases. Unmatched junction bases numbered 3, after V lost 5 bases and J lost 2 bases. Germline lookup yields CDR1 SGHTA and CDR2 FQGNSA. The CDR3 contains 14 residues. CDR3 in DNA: TGTGCCAGCAGCAGGGGGACTAGCGCCTACGAGCAGTACTTC. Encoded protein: CASSRGTSAYEQYF.

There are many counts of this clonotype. CDR3 protein: CASSSILAGYADTQYF. The DNA of the CDR3 is TGTGCCAGCAGCAGTATACTAGCGGGATATGCAGATACGCAGTATTTT. The V and J genes are TRBV7-9 and TRBJ2-3, with 10 bases matching TRBD2. In germline, CDR1 is SEHNR, CDR2 FQNEAQ (reference sequence). After removal of 5 bases from V and 4 bases from J, the junction contained 9 bases not matched to a gene. This CDR3 is built from 16 residues.

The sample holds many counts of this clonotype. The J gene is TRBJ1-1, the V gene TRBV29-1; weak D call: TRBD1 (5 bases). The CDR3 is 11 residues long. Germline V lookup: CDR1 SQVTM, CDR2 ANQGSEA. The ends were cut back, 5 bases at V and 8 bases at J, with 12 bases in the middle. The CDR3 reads CSVFEGHEAFF. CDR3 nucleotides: TGCAGCGTTTTCGAGGGGCACGAAGCTTTCTTT.

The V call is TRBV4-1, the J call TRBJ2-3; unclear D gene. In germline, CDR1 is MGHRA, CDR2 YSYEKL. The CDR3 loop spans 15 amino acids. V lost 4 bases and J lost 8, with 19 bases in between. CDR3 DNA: TGCGCCAGCAGCCCGGCCAGCTCGTCACCCTCTACGCAGTATTTT. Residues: CASSPASSSPSTQYF.

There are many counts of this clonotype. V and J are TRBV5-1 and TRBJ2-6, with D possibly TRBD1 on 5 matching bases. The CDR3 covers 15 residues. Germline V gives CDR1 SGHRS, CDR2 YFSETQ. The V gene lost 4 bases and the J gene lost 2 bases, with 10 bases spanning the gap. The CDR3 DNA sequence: TGCGCCAGCAGCATAGCAGGGACTGGGGCCAACGTCCTGACTTTC. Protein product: CASSIAGTGANVLTF.

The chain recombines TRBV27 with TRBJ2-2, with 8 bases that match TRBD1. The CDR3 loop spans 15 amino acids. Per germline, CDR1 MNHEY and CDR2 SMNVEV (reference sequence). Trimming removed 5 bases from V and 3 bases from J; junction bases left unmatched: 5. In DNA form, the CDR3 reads TGTGCCAGCAGTAAAGACAGGGGTGACACCGGGGAGCTGTTTTTT. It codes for CASSKDRGDTGELFF.

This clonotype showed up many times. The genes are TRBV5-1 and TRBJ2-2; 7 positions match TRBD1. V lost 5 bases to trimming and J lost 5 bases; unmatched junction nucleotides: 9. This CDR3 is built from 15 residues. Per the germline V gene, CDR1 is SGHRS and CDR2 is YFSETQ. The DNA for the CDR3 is TGCGCCAGCAGAAGGACAGGTCAGCAGACCGGGGAGCTGTTTTTT. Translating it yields CASRRTGQQTGELFF.

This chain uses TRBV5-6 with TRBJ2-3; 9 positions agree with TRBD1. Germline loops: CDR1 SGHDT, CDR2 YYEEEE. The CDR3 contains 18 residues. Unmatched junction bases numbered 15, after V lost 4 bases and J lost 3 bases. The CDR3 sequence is CASSGPGQGRLRTDTQYF. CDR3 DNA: TGTGCCAGCAGCGGTCCGGGACAGGGAAGGTTGAGAACAGATACGCAGTATTTT.

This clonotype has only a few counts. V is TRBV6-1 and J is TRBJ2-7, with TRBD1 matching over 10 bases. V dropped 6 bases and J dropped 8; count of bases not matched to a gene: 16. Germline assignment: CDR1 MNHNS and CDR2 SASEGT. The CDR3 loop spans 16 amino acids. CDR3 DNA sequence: TGTGCCAGCAGCCGAGTCCTGACAGGGGGCAAAGACCAGCAGTACTTC. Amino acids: CASSRVLTGGKDQQYF.

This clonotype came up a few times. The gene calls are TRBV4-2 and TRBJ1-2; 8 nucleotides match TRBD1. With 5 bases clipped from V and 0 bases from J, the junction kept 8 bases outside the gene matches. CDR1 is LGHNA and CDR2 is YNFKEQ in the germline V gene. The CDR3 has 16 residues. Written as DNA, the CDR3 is TGTGCCAGCAGCGTAACCGGGACAGGTTCTAACTATGGCTACACCTTC. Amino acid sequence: CASSVTGTGSNYGYTF.

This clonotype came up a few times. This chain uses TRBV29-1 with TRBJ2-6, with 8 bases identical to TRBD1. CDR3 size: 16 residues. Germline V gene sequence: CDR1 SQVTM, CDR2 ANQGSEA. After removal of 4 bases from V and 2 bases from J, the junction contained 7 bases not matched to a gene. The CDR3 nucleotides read TGCAGCGTTGGGACAGGGTTGCTCGCTGGGGCCAACGTCCTGACTTTC. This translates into CSVGTGLLAGANVLTF.

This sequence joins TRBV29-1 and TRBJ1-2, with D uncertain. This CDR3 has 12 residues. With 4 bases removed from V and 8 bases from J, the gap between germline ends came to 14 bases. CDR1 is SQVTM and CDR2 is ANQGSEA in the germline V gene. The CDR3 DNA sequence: TGCAGCGTTGGAGGGCATAATTACGGCTACACCTTC. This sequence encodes CSVGGHNYGYTF.

The CDR3 protein is CSAREARDNEQFF. The CDR3, as DNA: TGCAGTGCTAGAGAGGCGAGGGACAATGAGCAGTTCTTC. The chain has TRBV20-1 and TRBJ2-1, with a possible D match to TRBD2 (5 bases). The CDR3 length is 13 residues. The V end lost 0 bases, the J end lost 5 bases, and 8 bases lay between the germline ends. Germline V lookup: CDR1 DFQATT, CDR2 SNEGSKA (reference sequence).

CDR3 sequence (DNA): TGTGCCAGCACTCATTCCGGGACAGGGGGGAATCAGCCCCAGCATTTT. Residues: CASTHSGTGGNQPQHF. J is TRBJ1-5 and V is TRBV27, with 11 bases that match TRBD1. V shed 7 bases, J shed 4 bases, and the junction held 9 bases outside the gene matches. Germline assignment: CDR1 MNHEY and CDR2 SMNVEV (reference sequence). This CDR3 region has 16 residues.

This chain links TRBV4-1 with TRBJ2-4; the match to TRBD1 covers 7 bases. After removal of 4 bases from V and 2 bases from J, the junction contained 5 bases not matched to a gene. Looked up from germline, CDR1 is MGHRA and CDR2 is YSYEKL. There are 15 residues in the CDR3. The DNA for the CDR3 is TGCGCCAGCAGCCGTACAGGGGTTTCCAAAAACATTCAGTACTTC. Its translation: CASSRTGVSKNIQYF.

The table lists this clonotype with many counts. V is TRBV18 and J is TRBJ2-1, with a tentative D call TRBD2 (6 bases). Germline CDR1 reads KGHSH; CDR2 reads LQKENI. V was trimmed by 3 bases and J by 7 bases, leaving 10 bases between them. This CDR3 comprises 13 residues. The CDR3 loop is CASSPPSVNEQFF. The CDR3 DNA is TGTGCCAGCTCACCTCCTAGCGTAAATGAGCAGTTCTTC. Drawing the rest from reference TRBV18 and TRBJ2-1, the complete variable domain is NAGVMQNPRHLVRRRGQEARLRCSPMKGHSHVYWYRQLPEEGLKFMVYLQKENIIDESGMPKERFSAEFPKEGPSILRIQQVVRGDSAAYFCASSPPSVNEQFFGPGTRLTVL.

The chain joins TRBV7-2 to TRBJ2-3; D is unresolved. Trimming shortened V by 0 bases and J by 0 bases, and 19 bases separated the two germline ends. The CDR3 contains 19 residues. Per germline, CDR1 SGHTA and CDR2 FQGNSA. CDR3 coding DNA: TGTGCCAGCAGCTTAGCGCGTCCGGGCAGGAGTAGTAGCACAGATACGCAGTATTTT. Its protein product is CASSLARPGRSSSTDTQYF.

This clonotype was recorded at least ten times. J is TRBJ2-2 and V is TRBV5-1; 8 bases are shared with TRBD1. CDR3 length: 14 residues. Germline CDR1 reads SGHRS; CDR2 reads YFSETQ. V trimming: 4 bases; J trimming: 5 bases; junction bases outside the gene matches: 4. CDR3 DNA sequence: TGCGCCAGCAGCCCACAGGGGGATACCGGGGAGCTGTTTTTT. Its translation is CASSPQGDTGELFF.

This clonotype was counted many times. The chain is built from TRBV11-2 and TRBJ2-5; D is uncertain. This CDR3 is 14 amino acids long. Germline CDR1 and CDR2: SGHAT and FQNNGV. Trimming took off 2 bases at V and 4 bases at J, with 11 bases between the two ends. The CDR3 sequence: CASSLILRRETQYF. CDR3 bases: TGTGCCAGCAGCTTAATCTTACGGCGAGAGACCCAGTACTTC. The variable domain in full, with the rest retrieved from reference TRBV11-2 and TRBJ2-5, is EAGVAQSPRYKIIEKRQSVAFWCNPISGHATLYWYQQILGQGPKLLIQFQNNGVVDDSQLPKDRFSAERLKGVDSTLKIQPAKLEDSAVYLCASSLILRRETQYFGPGTRLLVL.

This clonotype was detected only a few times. Here the CDR3 reads CASSRAATAYEQYF. The CDR3 region has the DNA TGTGCCAGCAGCCGGGCGGCGACAGCGTACGAGCAGTACTTC. The chain combines TRBV5-8 with TRBJ2-7; the D gene is possibly TRBD1 (5 bases). This CDR3 has 14 amino acids. From germline, CDR1 is SGHTS and CDR2 YDEGEE. Trimming removed 4 bases from V and 4 bases from J, with 15 bases in between.

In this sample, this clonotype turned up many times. Here the CDR3 reads CASSYPTTGSGDTQYF. CDR3 coding DNA: TGTGCCAGCAGTTACCCAACCACAGGGTCGGGTGATACGCAGTATTTT. This chain links TRBV6-2 or TRBV6-3 with TRBJ2-3, with D possibly TRBD1 on 6 matching bases. V lost 2 bases to trimming and J lost 6 bases, with 18 bases between them. The CDR3 contains 16 residues. Germline V gene sequence: CDR1 MNHEY, CDR2 SVGEGT.